Below are 10 T cell receptor beta chains sequenced from a single sample in a study of beta chain features in type 1 diabetes. Regarding the study as a whole: People with Type 1 diabetes carried modestly yet significantly shorter TCRB CDR3s in all four CD4+ subsets.

No antigen is known for these receptors. The study reverse transcribed the entire isolated RNA, so it sequenced expressed TCRB transcripts. Profiling relied on immunoSEQ multiplex PCR, and the TCRdb table lists in-frame clones only, not all of them. The table records some 150,000 clones, about an eighth of them present only once. The sample taken for sequencing was central memory CD4+ T cells from blood. Receptors were obtained from a man younger than 30 with type 1 diabetes.

The gene calls are TRBV29-1 and TRBJ1-6, with 8 bases fitting TRBD1. CDR1 and CDR2 (germline): SQVTM, ANQGSEA. CDR3 length: 14 residues. After removal of 6 bases from V and 5 bases from J, the junction contained 6 bases not matched to a gene. Written as DNA, the CDR3 is TGCAGCGTGCCAGGGACAGGAGATAATTCACCCCTCCACTTT. It translates to CSVPGTGDNSPLHF.

This clone was seen ten or more times. The gene calls are TRBV4-1 and TRBJ2-3; no reliable D call. The germline V gene has CDR1 MGHRA and CDR2 YSYEKL. V was shortened by 0 bases and J by 11 bases, with 21 bases between the two germline ends. CDR3 length: 16 amino acids. The CDR3 reads CASSQEIPSALGGQYF. CDR3 sequence (DNA): TGCGCCAGCAGCCAAGAGATACCTTCGGCTCTCGGTGGGCAGTATTTT.

CDR3 loop: CASSHPSRGLNEKLFF. CDR3 DNA sequence: TGTGCCAGCAGTCACCCTTCTAGAGGCCTTAATGAAAAACTGTTTTTT. V gene TRBV6-6 combines with J gene TRBJ1-4; D gene unclear. CDR1 is MNHNY, CDR2 SVGAGI, per germline (reference sequence). This CDR3 has 16 amino acids. V was clipped by 5 bases and J by 4 bases, with 17 bases between them.

The rearrangement uses TRBV4-1 and TRBJ2-5, with TRBD2 identical over 10 bases. Germline CDR1 is MGHRA and CDR2 is YSYEKL. The CDR3 covers 18 residues. V was pared by 0 bases and J by 4 bases, with 11 bases of the junction left unmatched. CDR3 nucleotide sequence: TGCGCCAGCAGCCAAGATAGGGGCCAGCGGGGGGGCAGAGAGACCCAGTACTTC. Translation: CASSQDRGQRGGRETQYF.

This clone showed up just a few times. The chain joins TRBV6-6 to TRBJ1-1; D call uncertain. The germline V gene encodes CDR1 MNHNY and CDR2 SVGAGI (reference sequence). The V and J ends lost 0 bases and 0 bases respectively, with 8 bases between them. The CDR3 loop spans 15 amino acids. The DNA for the CDR3 is TGTGCCAGCAGTTACTCGGCGCGGATGAACACTGAAGCTTTCTTT. It yields the protein CASSYSARMNTEAFF.

This chain links TRBV7-2 with TRBJ2-2; D ambiguous. V lost 1 base to trimming and J lost 4 bases, with 13 bases between them. The CDR3 is made up of 16 amino acids. The germline V gene has CDR1 SGHTA and CDR2 FQGNSA. Here the CDR3 reads CASSLGAGRITGELFF. The CDR3 nucleotides are TGTGCCAGCAGCTTAGGGGCAGGCAGGATCACCGGGGAGCTGTTTTTT.

V usage is TRBV9 and J usage is TRBJ2-2; 10 bases map to TRBD2. Germline lookup yields CDR1 SGDLS and CDR2 YYNGEE. The CDR3 spans 19 residues. J lost 4 bases, V lost 0 bases, and 12 bases had no gene match. CDR3 coding DNA: TGTGCCAGCAGCGTAGGGCTAGCGGGGGTCCCGTCCCGCACCGGGGAGCTGTTTTTT. Protein: CASSVGLAGVPSRTGELFF.

A few counts support this clone. The rearrangement links TRBV30 to TRBJ2-7, with D perhaps TRBD2 (6 bases). CDR3 size: 11 residues. Germline V gene data show CDR1 as GTSNPN and CDR2 as SVGIG (reference sequence). V lost 4 bases, J lost 3 bases, and 7 bases lay in between. CDR3 coding DNA: TGTGCCTGGATGGAGGGCTACGAGCAGTACTTC. Its protein is CAWMEGYEQYF.

Only a few counts were recorded for this clone. The chain uses TRBV6-5 and TRBJ2-5; D may be TRBD1 or TRBD2 (5 bases each). The CDR3 is 15 amino acids. CDR1 and CDR2 from the germline V gene are MNHEY and SVGAGI. V dropped 3 bases and J dropped 5 bases, with 16 bases sitting between them. The CDR3: CASSYTGSEGETQYF. CDR3 bases: TGTGCCAGCAGTTATACAGGATCTGAGGGCGAGACCCAGTACTTC.

This clone was counted ten times or more. The chain joins TRBV12-5 to TRBJ2-1; D not certain. Germline V gives CDR1 LGHNT, CDR2 FRNRAP. Trimming stripped 3 bases from V and 9 bases from J, with 15 bases between. The length of the CDR3 is 14 residues. CDR3 sequence (DNA): TGTGCTAGTGGTTTTGCTCAAAAGGGCGCTGAGCAGTTCTTC. Protein sequence: CASGFAQKGAEQFF. The full variable domain, in which reference TRBV12-5 and TRBJ2-1 provide the parts outside the CDR3, is DARVTQTPRHKVTEMGQEVTMRCQPILGHNTVFWYRQTMMQGLELLAYFRNRAPLDDSGMPKDRFSAEMPDATLATLKIQPSEPRDSAVYFCASGFAQKGAEQFFGPGTRLTVL.